The rows below give T cell receptor beta chains drawn from one sample of a study of T-cell memory formation after mild COVID-19. MiXCR, applied by TCRdb to the 5' RACE reads, yields one record per CDR3 protein. The sample yields approximately 340,000 distinct CDR3 sequences, 15% to 20% seen once. The sequenced sample was PBMCs or a T cell subset sorted from them (not recorded which). Receptors originate from a man younger than 35 who had mild COVID-19 (a few samples of this study predate the infection). Cell type and time point are not known. The CDR3 runs from the conserved cysteine through the conserved F or W. The D gene is left open where the match is weak. Size values are once, few and many counts, or a class for expanded clones, and some rows have none.

>TRBJ2-2|.|few|TRBV4-1
CASSHGMAGALAGELFF
TGCGCCAGCAGCCACGGGATGGCGGGGGCGCTCGCCGGGGAGCTGTTTTTT
>TRBJ2-1|.|.|TRBV15
CATSRDLGRYNEQFF
TGTGCCACCAGCAGAGATCTCGGACGGTACAATGAGCAGTTCTTC
>TRBJ2-2|TRBD2|few|TRBV6-5
CASSGPSGGAGELFF
TGTGCCAGCAGTGGCCCTAGCGGGGGGGCCGGGGAGCTGTTTTTT
>TRBJ2-5|TRBD1|few|TRBV5-5
CASSLRDREVETQYF
TGTGCCAGCAGTCTCCGGGACAGGGAGGTGGAGACCCAGTACTTC
>TRBJ2-1|.|few|TRBV7-8
CASSPTGRTLGEQFF
TGTGCCAGCAGCCCAACGGGACGGACCCTCGGTGAGCAGTTCTTC
>TRBJ2-2|.|few|TRBV7-8
CASSLRGATGELFF
TGTGCCAGCAGCCTAAGAGGCGCGACCGGGGAGCTGTTTTTT
>TRBJ1-1|.|few|TRBV2
CASSGANTEAFF
TGTGCCAGCAGTGGCGCGAACACTGAAGCTTTCTTT
>TRBJ2-2|TRBD1|few|TRBV7-3
CASSPPGQADTGELFF
TGTGCCAGCAGTCCGCCGGGACAGGCCGACACCGGGGAGCTGTTTTTT
>TRBJ2-3|.|.|TRBV2
CASREEEYSTDTQYF
TGTGCCAGCAGGGAGGAGGAGTACAGCACAGATACGCAGTATTTT
>TRBJ1-3|.|.|TRBV12-3/TRBV12-4
CASSSGRDSGNTIYF
TGTGCCAGCAGTTCGGGACGGGACTCTGGAAACACCATATATTTT
>TRBJ1-5|.|few|TRBV4-1
CASSQPVAGNNQPQHF
TGCGCCAGCAGCCAACCGGTCGCGGGGAACAATCAGCCCCAGCATTTT
>TRBJ2-5|.|.|TRBV24-1
CATSDLHRGRETQYF
TGTGCCACCAGTGATTTGCACCGGGGGCGAGAGACCCAGTACTTC
>TRBJ1-5|.|many|TRBV6-5
CASSLRGFNQPQHF
TGTGCCAGCAGTCTCAGGGGATTCAATCAGCCCCAGCATTTT
>TRBJ2-3|.|.|TRBV2
CASSDGPVGGTQYF
TGTGCCAGCAGTGATGGGCCGGTGGGAGGTACGCAGTATTTT
>TRBJ1-2|.|.|TRBV10-3
CAIRGTDPLYGYTF
TGTGCCATCAGGGGGACCGATCCCCTCTATGGCTACACCTTC
>TRBJ2-7|.|.|TRBV12-3/TRBV12-4
CASSIETRRTYEQYF
TGTGCCAGCAGTATTGAGACTAGAAGAACCTACGAGCAGTACTTC
>TRBJ2-1|TRBD2|few|TRBV27
CASSQTSGRSPYNEQFF
TGTGCCAGCAGTCAGACTAGCGGGCGAAGCCCTTACAATGAGCAGTTCTTC
>TRBJ2-1|.|few|TRBV12-2
CASRQGAGNEQFF
TGTGCAAGTAGACAGGGGGCTGGGAATGAGCAGTTCTTC
>TRBJ2-3|TRBD1|few|TRBV2
CASRTTGTADTQYF
TGTGCCAGCAGGACGACAGGGACAGCAGATACGCAGTATTTT
>TRBJ2-7|.|.|TRBV4-2
CASSQEWSATNEQYF
TGTGCCAGCAGCCAAGAGTGGTCGGCTACGAACGAGCAGTACTTC
>TRBJ2-4|.|.|TRBV29-1
CSVSRAENIQYF
TGCAGCGTGTCCAGGGCGGAAAACATTCAGTACTTC
>TRBJ1-2|.|few|TRBV7-2
CASSLAGTEYGYTF
TGTGCCAGCAGCTTAGCTGGTACAGAGTATGGCTACACCTTC
>TRBJ2-3|.|many|TRBV7-2
CASSLASLDTQYF
TGTGCCAGCAGCTTAGCTAGCTTAGATACGCAGTATTTT
>TRBJ2-7|TRBD1|.|TRBV7-9
CASSLADRGWYEQYF
TGTGCCAGCAGCTTAGCTGACAGGGGGTGGTACGAGCAGTACTTC
>TRBJ2-3|TRBD2|.|TRBV7-6
CASSLAALGLAGGLGTQYF
TGTGCCAGCAGCTTAGCGGCCCTGGGACTAGCGGGGGGGCTTGGTACGCAGTATTTT
>TRBJ1-1|.|.|TRBV12-3/TRBV12-4
CASSLSRVTEAFF
TGTGCCAGCAGTTTGTCGAGGGTCACTGAAGCTTTCTTT
>TRBJ2-3|.|.|TRBV20-1
CSAPRGGGATDTQYF
TGCAGTGCTCCTCGGGGCGGGGGCGCCACAGATACGCAGTATTTT
>TRBJ2-7|.|.|TRBV30
CAWSRRDRNAGEQYF
TGTGCCTGGAGTCGACGGGACCGAAACGCCGGCGAGCAGTACTTC
>TRBJ1-1|.|few|TRBV12-3/TRBV12-4
CASSRTLGEAFF
TGTGCCAGCAGTAGAACGTTGGGGGAAGCTTTCTTT
>TRBJ1-5|.|.|TRBV7-6
CASSSEPNQPQHF
TGTGCCAGCAGCTCCGAACCCAATCAGCCCCAGCATTTT
>TRBJ2-7|TRBD1|.|TRBV7-9
CASSRWGQAKSSYEQYF
TGTGCCAGCAGCAGATGGGGACAGGCAAAGAGCTCCTACGAGCAGTACTTC
>TRBJ2-7|TRBD1|few|TRBV5-1
CASSLGGGGNYEQYF
TGCGCCAGCAGCTTGGGAGGGGGCGGAAACTACGAGCAGTACTTC
>TRBJ1-6|.|.|TRBV6-5
CASSWGETSNSPLHF
TGTGCCAGCAGCTGGGGGGAGACATCTAATTCACCCCTCCACTTT
>TRBJ2-7|.|.|TRBV6-6
CASNRVLTYEQYF
TGTGCCAGCAACAGGGTCCTCACCTACGAGCAGTACTTC
>TRBJ1-1|.|.|TRBV4-1
CASSQPLEGTEAFF
TGCGCCAGCAGCCAACCACTCGAAGGCACTGAAGCTTTCTTT
>TRBJ1-2|TRBD1|.|TRBV6-2/TRBV6-3
CASSNDRVQGYTF
TGTGCCAGCAGTAACGACAGGGTGCAAGGCTACACCTTC
>TRBJ2-1|.|.|TRBV10-1
CASSDPLGSYNEQFF
TGCGCCAGCAGTGATCCTCTGGGCTCCTACAATGAGCAGTTCTTC
>TRBJ2-3|.|few|TRBV6-6
CASSPNDDTQYF
TGTGCCAGCAGCCCCAACGACGATACGCAGTATTTT
>TRBJ1-2|.|.|TRBV10-1
CASSEFRTGGYTF
TGCGCCAGCAGTGAGTTCCGGACGGGGGGCTACACCTTC
>TRBJ1-1|.|many|TRBV5-1
CASGVLRNTEAFF
TGCGCCAGCGGGGTGTTGCGGAACACTGAAGCTTTCTTT
>TRBJ2-2|TRBD1|many|TRBV6-5
CASSSIGTETGELFF
TGTGCCAGCAGTTCTATCGGGACAGAAACCGGGGAGCTGTTTTTT
>TRBJ1-5|.|few|TRBV6-5
CASSIGLREPQHF
TGTGCCAGCAGTATTGGGTTGAGAGAGCCCCAGCATTTT
>TRBJ2-1|.|few|TRBV2
CASSAQFF
TGTGCCAGCAGTGCCCAGTTCTTC
>TRBJ2-5|TRBD2|many|TRBV20-1
CSARDLAGGRETQYF
TGCAGTGCTAGAGACCTAGCGGGGGGGCGAGAGACCCAGTACTTC
>TRBJ2-3|TRBD2|.|TRBV7-2
CASSFGSGGAGTQYF
TGTGCCAGCAGCTTCGGCAGCGGGGGGGCCGGTACGCAGTATTTT
>TRBJ2-1|.|.|TRBV27
CASRPGDVNEQFF
TGTGCCAGCAGGCCAGGAGACGTTAATGAGCAGTTCTTC
>TRBJ2-5|.|many|TRBV5-1
CACSVTGGATQYF
TGCGCCTGCTCAGTCACAGGAGGGGCGACCCAGTACTTC
>TRBJ2-5|.|few|TRBV27
CASALWTAGKETQYF
TGTGCCAGCGCCTTATGGACTGCAGGCAAAGAGACCCAGTACTTC
>TRBJ2-3|.|many|TRBV5-5
CASSLARTATDTQYF
TGTGCCAGCAGCTTGGCCCGGACTGCCACAGATACGCAGTATTTT
>TRBJ1-3|.|many|TRBV4-3
CASSQDSAPTMVSGNTIYF
TGCGCCAGCAGCCAAGATTCGGCCCCGACAATGGTCTCTGGAAACACCATATATTTT
>TRBJ2-1|.|.|TRBV7-9
CASSPRGSGTQFYNEQFF
TGTGCCAGCAGCCCACGGGGGTCCGGGACGCAATTTTACAATGAGCAGTTCTTC
>TRBJ2-3|TRBD1|.|TRBV6-5
CASSYTFRDRGDTQYF
TGTGCCAGCAGTTACACCTTCAGGGACAGGGGTGATACGCAGTATTTT
>TRBJ2-5|.|few|TRBV5-1
CASSWAGVEETQYF
TGCGCCAGCAGCTGGGCCGGAGTGGAGGAGACCCAGTACTTC
>TRBJ2-6|TRBD1|few|TRBV10-3
CAISGVDQGASGANVLTF
TGTGCCATCAGCGGCGTAGACCAGGGGGCCTCTGGGGCCAACGTCCTGACTTTC
>TRBJ1-5|TRBD1|.|TRBV4-2
CASSQEPVGQGHQPQHF
TGTGCCAGCAGCCAAGAACCGGTAGGACAGGGACATCAGCCCCAGCATTTT